This TCR beta chain was identified in a study of blood T cell repertoires in COVID-19. About the research overall: The United States, Italy and Spain supplied acute and convalescent COVID-19 samples. Sample material is recorded as cDNA or gDNA derived from T cells, B-cell-depleted T cells, or PBMCs.

Some clones are missing from TCRdb's copy, which holds only in-frame ones; the method was immunoSEQ multiplex PCR. This table holds roughly 200,000 clones, about 85% found once. The length of the CDR3 is 13 residues. The V end was cut by 5 bases, the J end by 2 bases, with 8 bases between. Per the germline V gene, CDR1 is MDHEN and CDR2 is SYDVKM. This clonotype was obtained from a woman over 75 with acute or convalescent COVID-19. The chain uses TRBV28 and TRBJ2-3, with no clear D. The sample consisted of peripheral blood. CDR3 residues: CASSPQDTDTQYF. In DNA, the CDR3 is TGTGCCAGCAGTCCGCAGGACACAGATACGCAGTATTTT.